Below are 13 T cell receptor beta chains sequenced from a single sample in a study of graft-versus-host responses after intestinal transplantation. Profiled with immunoSEQ multiplex PCR; TCRdb holds only in-frame clones, not every one. The sample holds tens of thousands of clones, roughly 95% seen once. Their target antigens are unknown. Material: unstimulated CD8+ T cells sorted from spleen or lymph node cells, obtained before transplant. These receptors originate from a human donor who was the organ donor for an intestinal transplant.

The chain has TRBV5-6 and TRBJ1-2; no firm D call. The V end was cut by 0 bases, the J end by 2 bases, with 8 bases between. This CDR3 contains 14 residues. From germline, CDR1 is SGHDT and CDR2 YYEEEE. The CDR3 DNA sequence: TGTGCCAGCAGCTTGGAGGCGGGGAACTATGGCTACACCTTC. Its translation is CASSLEAGNYGYTF.

This clone was picked up one time. The chain is built from TRBV9 and TRBJ2-7, with D uncertain. V lost 0 bases to trimming and J lost 4 bases, with 8 bases between them. Germline loops: CDR1 SGDLS, CDR2 YYNGEE. The CDR3 is made up of 13 amino acids. The CDR3 coding sequence is TGTGCCAGCAGCGTAGAAACAGCGTACGAGCAGTACTTC. Its translation: CASSVETAYEQYF.

This rearrangement joins TRBV6-5 to TRBJ1-5; D possibly corresponds to TRBD1 (5 bases). This CDR3 has 13 residues. The germline gives CDR1 MNHEY, CDR2 SVGAGI. V lost 6 bases to trimming and J lost 6 bases, with 12 bases between them. The CDR3 here is CASREGWGQPQHF. CDR3 bases: TGTGCCAGCAGGGAGGGGTGGGGTCAGCCCCAGCATTTT.

The chain recombines TRBV2 with TRBJ1-5; no clear D gene. Trimming cost V 4 bases and J 0 bases, with 7 bases left between them. The CDR3 totals 14 residues. Germline loops: CDR1 SNHLY, CDR2 FYNNEI. Here the CDR3 reads CASSAGDSNQPQHF. In nucleotides, the CDR3 is TGTGCCAGCAGTGCCGGTGATAGCAATCAGCCCCAGCATTTT.

The J gene is TRBJ2-2, the V gene TRBV2; D is perhaps TRBD1 (6 bases). Germline values: CDR1 SNHLY, CDR2 FYNNEI. This CDR3 has 16 residues. The ends were cut back, 4 bases at V and 2 bases at J, with 14 bases in the middle. CDR3 loop: CASSGDKRSNTGELFF. The CDR3 DNA sequence: TGTGCCAGCAGTGGGGACAAACGTAGCAACACCGGGGAGCTGTTTTTT.

The chain employs TRBV5-6 and TRBJ1-1, with D unresolved. Germline V gene sequence: CDR1 SGHDT, CDR2 YYEEEE. CDR3 length equals 18 residues. With 0 bases removed from V and 1 base from J, the gap between germline ends came to 19 bases. The CDR3 coding sequence is TGTGCCAGCAGCTTGGATTTGGGCCACGGGATTACGAACACTGAAGCTTTCTTT. Its protein is CASSLDLGHGITNTEAFF.

The V gene is TRBV9, the J gene TRBJ2-5, with D uncertain. Trimming took off 3 bases at V and 1 base at J, with 19 bases between the two ends. CDR1 SGDLS and CDR2 YYNGEE come from the germline V gene. CDR3 size: 17 residues. The CDR3 here is CASSAPNPVTFQETQYF. In DNA, the CDR3 is TGTGCCAGCAGCGCCCCTAACCCGGTTACCTTCCAAGAGACCCAGTACTTC. Filled out from reference TRBV9 and TRBJ2-5, the complete variable domain reads DSGVTQTPKHLITATGQRVTLRCSPRSGDLSVYWYQQSLDQGLQFLIQYYNGEERAKGNILERFSAQQFPDLHSELNLSSLELGDSALYFCASSAPNPVTFQETQYFGPGTRLLVL.

The chain carries TRBV10-2 and TRBJ1-1; the match to TRBD1 covers 11 bases. The CDR3 extends over 18 amino acids. Germline CDR1 WSHSY, CDR2 SAAADI. After removal of 6 bases from V and 1 base from J, the junction contained 13 bases not matched to a gene. CDR3 sequence reads: CASRVTAGTGGTNTEAFF. In nucleotides, the CDR3 is TGCGCCAGCAGGGTAACTGCCGGGACAGGGGGAACGAACACTGAAGCTTTCTTT.

J is TRBJ2-1 and V is TRBV30; 15 bases match TRBD2. The CDR3 is 20 residues long. Germline lookup yields CDR1 GTSNPN and CDR2 SVGIG (reference sequence). V was pared by 5 bases and J by 0 bases, with 14 bases of the junction left unmatched. The CDR3 is CAWAGTSGGNTYSSYNEQFF. The CDR3 nucleotides are TGTGCCTGGGCCGGGACTAGCGGGGGGAATACTTATAGCTCCTACAATGAGCAGTTCTTC.

The V call is TRBV5-1, the J call TRBJ1-4, with D possibly TRBD1 on 5 matching bases. V gave up 0 bases and J gave up 4 bases, with 10 bases separating them. Germline values: CDR1 SGHRS, CDR2 YFSETQ. The CDR3 has 15 amino acids. The CDR3 protein is CASSLVGGDNEKLFF. CDR3 coding DNA: TGCGCCAGCAGCTTGGTTGGAGGGGATAATGAAAAACTGTTTTTT.

The genes are TRBV6-5 and TRBJ2-5; 7 nucleotides line up with TRBD1. The CDR3 loop spans 14 amino acids. Per the germline V gene, CDR1 is MNHEY and CDR2 is SVGAGI. V was pared by 4 bases and J by 5 bases, with 7 bases of the junction left unmatched. The chain's CDR3 is CASSSTGFLETQYF. Written as DNA, the CDR3 is TGTGCCAGCAGTTCGACAGGGTTTTTGGAGACCCAGTACTTC.

The chain employs TRBV4-1 and TRBJ1-5; TRBD1 might be the D (5 bases). The CDR3 runs to 14 residues. Germline CDR1 is MGHRA and CDR2 is YSYEKL. The V end lost 8 bases, the J end lost 10 bases, and 21 bases lay between the germline ends. The CDR3 DNA reads TGCGCCAGCGGGGGACCACAAGAGATCAACCCCCAGCATTTT. It encodes CASGGPQEINPQHF.

V and J are TRBV11-3 and TRBJ2-7; 8 bases match TRBD2. The CDR3 spans 16 residues. Looked up from germline, CDR1 is SGHNT and CDR2 is YENEEA. Trimming took 0 bases from V and 3 from J; bases not matched to a gene: 7. The CDR3 protein is CASSLDREGRDYEQYF. For the CDR3, the DNA is TGTGCCAGCAGCTTAGATCGGGAGGGGAGAGACTACGAGCAGTACTTC. The entire variable domain, with the rest obtained from reference TRBV11-3 and TRBJ2-7, is as follows: EAGVVQSPRYKIIEKKQPVAFWCNPISGHNTLYWYLQNLGQGPELLIRYENEEAVDDSQLPKDRFSAERLKGVDSTLKIQPAELGDSAVYLCASSLDREGRDYEQYFGPGTRLTVT.